This T cell receptor (beta chain) stems from a study of blood T cell repertoires in COVID-19 (dated by TCRdb to 2019 to 2021). For the study in its entirety: The collaborator samples originated in the United States, Italy and Spain and spanned the acute and convalescent phases of COVID-19. The prospective study material was composed of cDNA or gDNA derived from T cells, B-cell-depleted T cells, or PBMCs. Deeply sampled blood TCRbeta repertoires from subjects exposed to, actively infected with, or recovered from COVID-19 were included in the dataset. A freely available public database, intended as a resource for researchers studying the immune response to SARS-CoV-2, is where the repertoires were released. Samples came from the ongoing ImmuneRACE study (first 160 participants) plus 1,254 subjects from 6 global collaborators. The sample metadata nearly always contained a de-identified subject ID, COVID-19 status, age in years and sex. Where available, HLA class I and class II types were obtained from metadata supplied by the sample provider rather than from assay-based typing. Study-wide findings and limitations: The amount of clinical and demographic metadata varied by source and participant and was provided uncurated.

The CDR3 has 13 amino acids, counting the end cysteine and phenylalanine. Only the CDR3 portion is preserved as DNA: 39 bases, with reading frame beginning at the first base. The germline V gene gives CDR1 as SGHVS and CDR2 as FQNEAQ. V is shortened by 5 bases, J by 3 bases, and the region joining them spans 9 bases. On this clone itself: It has no known antigen specificity. Base quality data are lacking; no much larger clone is found one base away.

TCRbeta CDR3 regions were amplified from genomic DNA by means of the immunoSEQ Assay, a bias-controlled multiplex PCR. Turning to the authors' computational methods: The number of nucleated cells in each sample was estimated from the amplification of reference gene primers within the assay. To quantify the absolute abundance of each unique TCRbeta CDR3 rearrangement, sequence reads were collapsed and filtered. For each sample, productive Simpson clonality was calculated by taking the square root of Simpson's diversity index across productive rearrangements. Imported from immuneACCESS, the table was reduced by TCRdb to in-frame sequences with V and J called. These copies leave out some clones; in studies compared against another copy, an unresolved V gene accounts for under half, and the cause of the remainder is not known. Clone size and the V and J calls come from that table; the DNA yielded D and trimming. In this sample the table shows under 250,000 clones, 65% to 90% of which occur a single time. The ten largest clones add up to more than 4.5% of the sample.

In Seattle, one collaborating source enrolled patients while the infection was active and tracked those patients longitudinally over the course of disease. The collaborating institutions used their own protocols to collect whole blood in K2EDTA tubes. For TCRbeta analysis, collaborator samples were shipped as frozen whole blood, as isolated PBMCs, or as DNA extracted from either sample type. Specimen: peripheral blood. The chain links TRBV7-8 with TRBJ2-3; TRBD2 could be the D gene, as 5 bases match. This receptor was obtained from a man aged 50 to 60 with COVID-19, enrolled during active disease. The CDR3 is CASSRGWTDTQYF. The nucleotides read TGTGCCAGCAGCCGCGGGTGGACAGATACGCAGTATTTT.